One sample yielded the 23 T cell receptor beta chains listed below, sequenced in a study of tumor-infiltrating lymphocytes in primary liver carcinoma. The authors made TCR beta cDNA from approximately 500 ng total RNA with a constant-region primer. Employing slightly modified ARM-PCR, three nested multiplex PCR rounds were run, and these gave rise to the TCR beta libraries. Two initial PCR rounds of about 10 cycles each paired TRBV1-TRBV30 forward primers with a C-beta reverse primer. TCRdb reprocessed the multiplex PCR reads via MiXCR and lists one record per CDR3 protein. The table records approximately 320,000 distinct CDR3 sequences, approximately 54% of them present only once. Unsorted whole blood supplied the blood RNA, and germline DNA was isolated too. Sequencing was carried out using peripheral blood. The receptors were gathered from a woman in her thirties with primary liver carcinoma and hepatitis B virus infection.

Points on this clonotype: A read error is possible here, since a much larger clone lies one base away. This chain links TRBV6-5 with TRBJ2-7, with D perhaps TRBD1 or TRBD2 (5 bases each). V lost 1 base and J 2 bases, leaving 9 bases between the germline ends. The CDR3 length is 14 residues. CDR1 is MNHEY and CDR2 is SVGAGI in the germline V gene. The CDR3 DNA sequence: TGTGCCAGCAGTTACTATCAGGGACCCTACGAGCAGTACTTC. It translates to CASSYYQGPYEQYF.

This clonotype has at least ten counts. One junction end does not reproduce the germline sequence, and a read error may be involved. The rearrangement uses TRBV4-3 and TRBJ1-2; TRBD1 is a possible D gene (5 bases). The CDR3 spans 15 residues. CDR1 LGHNA and CDR2 YSLEER come from the germline V gene. The CDR3 coding sequence is TGCGCCAGCAGCCACGAGATCAGGGAATACTACGGCTACACCTTC. This sequence encodes CASSHEIREYYGYTF.

Comments on this clonotype: An end of the junction does not agree with germline; a read error may underlie this. The chain joins TRBV4-3 to TRBJ1-2, with D unclear. Germline CDR1 LGHNA, CDR2 YSLEER. The CDR3 extends over 15 amino acids. The CDR3 coding sequence is TGCGCCAGCAGCCAAGCCGGGCCGTCTAACTATGACTACACCTTC. It translates to CASSQAGPSNYDYTF.

This clonotype was detected ten times or more. The DNA of the CDR3 is TGCAGCGTTGTCGCCGCCGGGGGGGACAAAAACATTCAGTACTTC. Translated: CSVVAAGGDKNIQYF. The chain is built from TRBV29-1 and TRBJ2-4, with TRBD2 identical over 8 bases. Germline lookup yields CDR1 SQVTM and CDR2 ANQGSEA. The junction had 8 bases not matched to a gene; V was cut back by 4 bases and J by 3 bases. The CDR3 sequence is 15 residues long.

As concerns this clonotype: At one end the junction does not follow the germline gene, possibly because of a read error. The genes are TRBV6-2 or TRBV6-3 and TRBJ2-7, with D unresolved. Per germline, CDR1 MNHEY and CDR2 SVGEGT. There are 13 residues in the CDR3. CDR3 protein: CASSVIYRNEEYF. CDR3 nucleotides: TGTGCCAGCAGTGTGATCTATAGAAACGAGGAGTACTTC.

Concerning this clonotype: It may be a read error: a sequence one base away is much more abundant. This chain uses TRBV4-1 with TRBJ1-4; possibly TRBD1 for D (5 bases). V lost 2 bases and J lost 7, with 17 bases in between. Germline V CDR1 and CDR2: MGHRA, YSYEKL. CDR3 length: 16 amino acids. The CDR3 is CASSQPTGLGGEKLFF. The DNA of the CDR3 is TGCGCCAGCAGCCAACCAACGGGGCTGGGAGGTGAAAAACTGTTTTTT.

About this clonotype itself: The final CDR3 position lacks the conserved phenylalanine or tryptophan, pointing to a likely read error. The rearrangement uses TRBV29-1 and TRBJ2-7; D gene ambiguous. CDR3 length: 14 residues. Germline loops: CDR1 SQVTM, CDR2 ANQGSEA. The CDR3, as DNA: TGCAGCGTTGAGCTGCCTGGGAACTCATACGAACAGTACCTC. Its translation: CSVELPGNSYEQYL.

The rearrangement uses TRBV12-3 or TRBV12-4 and TRBJ2-2, with 7 bases matching TRBD1. The CDR3 spans 12 residues. With V trimmed by 7 bases and J by 9 bases, 5 bases remained unmatched. CDR3 in amino acids: CASNIQGWELFF. Written as DNA, the CDR3 is TGTGCCAGCAACATACAGGGGTGGGAGCTGTTTTTT.

This clonotype turned up a few times. The V gene is TRBV7-9, the J gene TRBJ1-1; TRBD1 matches at 7 bases. The trim removed 6 bases at V and 1 base at J, leaving 8 bases unmatched. The CDR3 is made up of 15 amino acids. CDR1 SEHNR and CDR2 FQNEAQ come from the germline V gene (reference sequence). The CDR3, as DNA: TGTGCCAGCAGTTCCTCGAGGACAGGGAACACTGAAGCTTTCTTT. This translates into CASSSSRTGNTEAFF.

A word on this clonotype: A much larger clone differs from this one at a single base, so this may be a read error. The chain links TRBV4-1 to TRBJ2-3; 10 bases map to TRBD2. Germline values: CDR1 MGHRA, CDR2 YSYEKL. The ends lost 4 bases at V and 5 bases at J; junction bases unmatched: 9. This CDR3 comprises 16 residues. The CDR3 DNA is TGCGCCAGCAGCCGAGGCCCCACTAGCGGGATAGATACGCAGTATTTT. It encodes CASSRGPTSGIDTQYF.

This clonotype occurred many times. V usage is TRBV11-3 and J usage is TRBJ1-4; D call uncertain. Deletions cut 0 bases from V and 7 bases from J, with 3 bases between. Germline V lookup: CDR1 SGHNT, CDR2 YENEEA. The CDR3 sequence is 12 residues long. CDR3 in DNA: TGTGCCAGCAGCTTAGATCCTGAAAAACTGTTTTTT. It is translated as CASSLDPEKLFF.

Comment on this clonotype: The CDR3 does not close with the conserved phenylalanine or tryptophan, likely indicating a read error. The rearrangement links TRBV10-3 to TRBJ2-1; 10 bases fit TRBD1. Germline CDR1 ENHRY, CDR2 SYGVKD. CDR3 length: 14 residues. CDR3 protein: CAVSRQGARNEQFL. In DNA, the CDR3 is TGTGCTGTTTCGAGACAGGGGGCGCGGAATGAGCAGTTCTTG.

A remark on this clonotype: Being one base from a much bigger clone, this may be a read error. This rearrangement joins TRBV29-1 to TRBJ2-7, with D perhaps TRBD1 or TRBD2 (5 bases each). The CDR3 runs to 12 residues. CDR1 SQVTM and CDR2 ANQGSEA come from the germline V gene. The V gene lost 7 bases and the J gene lost 2 bases, with 12 bases spanning the gap. The CDR3 region is CSGGSETYEQYF. In DNA, the CDR3 is TGCAGCGGGGGGTCGGAAACCTACGAGCAGTACTTC.

This clonotype appeared a single time. The gene calls are TRBV29-1 and TRBJ2-1, with D maybe TRBD2 (6 bases). Trimming took 4 bases from V and 8 from J, leaving 18 bases between them. Germline V gene data show CDR1 as SQVTM and CDR2 as ANQGSEA. The CDR3 runs 14 residues. The chain's CDR3 is CSVGDTPWGDEQFF. CDR3 nucleotide sequence: TGCAGCGTTGGAGATACCCCCTGGGGGGATGAGCAGTTCTTC.

Notes on this clonotype: One junction end does not reproduce the germline sequence, and a read error may be involved. The chain carries TRBV12-3 or TRBV12-4 and TRBJ2-2; D might be TRBD1 (6 bases). CDR3 length: 12 residues. The CDR3 sequence: CASRDSTGELLF. In nucleotides, the CDR3 is TGTGCCAGCAGGGACAGCACCGGGGAGCTGCTTTTT.

This clonotype was seen at least ten times. V gene TRBV6-2 or TRBV6-3 combines with J gene TRBJ1-1; possible D gene TRBD1, 5 bases. CDR1 MNHEY and CDR2 SVGEGT come from the germline V gene. V was pared by 5 bases and J by 7 bases, with 11 bases between. There are 12 residues in the CDR3. In DNA, the CDR3 is TGTGCCAGCAGTCGGGACCTCTTTGAAGCTTTCTTT. Its protein product is CASSRDLFEAFF.

The chain carries TRBV5-4 and TRBJ1-1, with a weak D call TRBD1 (5 bases). V lost 3 bases and J lost 1, with 10 bases in between. Germline CDR1 is SGHNT and CDR2 is YYREEE (reference sequence). This CDR3 contains 14 residues. The CDR3 DNA reads as TGTGCCAGCAGCTCAGGGTGGGGGAACACTGAAGCTTTCTTT. It specifies CASSSGWGNTEAFF.

V usage is TRBV11-2 and J usage is TRBJ2-3; D may correspond to TRBD1 or TRBD2 (6 bases each). CDR3 length: 18 amino acids. CDR1 and CDR2 (germline): SGHAT, FQNNGV. V lost 5 bases and J lost 4, with 25 bases in between. CDR3 residues: CASSRPQLASGVPDTQYF. CDR3 bases: TGTGCCAGCAGCCGACCCCAACTAGCCTCAGGGGTTCCAGATACGCAGTATTTT.

This clonotype has a count of ten or more. The genes are TRBV6-5 and TRBJ2-5; no clear D gene. V dropped 0 bases and J dropped 5 bases, with 10 bases sitting between them. The CDR3 contains 14 residues. Germline V lookup: CDR1 MNHEY, CDR2 SVGAGI. In DNA form, the CDR3 reads TGTGCCAGCAGTTACTCATGGGCAATGGAGACCCAGTACTTC. Protein product: CASSYSWAMETQYF.

Concerning this clonotype itself: An end of the junction differs from the germline gene, which may be a read error. The rearrangement links TRBV5-6 to TRBJ2-1; D unresolved. Germline CDR1 is SGHDT and CDR2 is YYEEEE. The CDR3 covers 16 residues. CDR3 coding DNA: TGTGCCAGCAGCACCCTGACACCGAGCTCCTACAATGAGCAGCTCTTC. Translation: CASSTLTPSSYNEQLF.

The rearrangement joins TRBV28 to TRBJ1-1; D uncertain. The CDR3 runs 13 residues. Germline V gene sequence: CDR1 MDHEN, CDR2 SYDVKM. Between the trimmed V and J ends, which lost 11 bases and 6 bases, there was a span of 19 bases. This CDR3 reads CASTTDVPAEAFF. The CDR3 nucleotides read TGTGCCTCGACAACCGATGTTCCCGCTGAAGCTTTCTTT.

This clonotype was seen ten or more times. The chain is built from TRBV6-5 and TRBJ1-5; 7 bases map to TRBD1. Unmatched junction bases numbered 10, after V lost 8 bases and J lost 3 bases. The CDR3 contains 15 residues. Germline V gene data show CDR1 as MNHEY and CDR2 as SVGAGI. CDR3: CASEGARLINQPQHF. CDR3 DNA: TGTGCCAGCGAGGGGGCGCGTTTGATCAATCAGCCCCAGCATTTT.

Worth noting for this clonotype: It may be a read error: a sequence one base away is much more abundant. The V gene is TRBV6-5, the J gene TRBJ2-1; either TRBD1 or TRBD2 may supply D (5 bases each). This CDR3 spans 12 amino acids. Looked up from germline, CDR1 is MNHEY and CDR2 is SVGAGI. CDR3 coding DNA: TGTGTCAGCGCAGCGTCGGGGCTAGGTCAGTTCTTC. Its protein is CVSAASGLGQFF.